A selection of T cell receptor beta chains follows, all from one sample in a study of blood T cell repertoires in COVID-19. Generated by immunoSEQ multiplex PCR, the TCRdb table keeps only in-frame clones and is missing some. Found here are around 250,000 clones, about nine tenths of them singletons; the top ten hold 2.5% to 3%. The specimen sequenced was peripheral blood. These receptors were taken from a woman aged 30 to 39 with active or convalescent COVID-19. The CDR3 runs from the conserved cysteine through the conserved F or W. Each record gives: D gene, V gene, clone size, J gene, CDR3 protein, CDR3 DNA. A D gene is named only where the DNA matches it firmly. Some rows have no size entry. The others give once, few or many, or a class for an expanded clone.

.,TRBV28,.,TRBJ1-1,CASSQGGHRDTEAFF,TGTGCCAGCAGTCAAGGGGGACACCGGGACACTGAAGCTTTCTTT
.,TRBV19,.,TRBJ1-3,CASAAEEGNTIYF,TGTGCCAGTGCCGCGGAGGAAGGAAACACCATATATTTT
.,TRBV5-1,.,TRBJ1-1,CASSLVTGRPAFF,TGCGCCAGCAGCTTGGTAACAGGGCGACCGGCTTTCTTT
TRBD1,TRBV18,.,TRBJ1-3,CASSPRQGGNTIYF,TGTGCCAGCTCACCTAGACAGGGCGGAAACACCATATATTTT
.,TRBV6-2/TRBV6-3,.,TRBJ2-1,CASSWGSNEQFF,TGTGCCAGCAGCTGGGGCAGCAATGAGCAGTTCTTC
.,TRBV7-2,few,TRBJ1-1,CASTLYIGKSSEAFF,TGTGCCAGCACCCTCTACATCGGGAAGTCATCTGAAGCTTTCTTT
.,TRBV7-9,once,TRBJ2-3,CASTQQGSTDTQYF,TGTGCCAGCACCCAACAGGGATCCACAGATACGCAGTATTTT
.,TRBV19,.,TRBJ2-2,CASSWTANTGELFF,TGTGCCAGTAGTTGGACAGCGAACACCGGGGAGCTGTTTTTT
TRBD2,TRBV9,.,TRBJ2-3,CASSAWTSGGVDTQYF,TGTGCCAGCAGCGCTTGGACTAGCGGGGGTGTAGATACGCAGTATTTT
TRBD2,TRBV2,.,TRBJ2-1,CASRLPYGTSILF,TGTGCCAGCAGGCTACCCTACGGGACTAGCATCCTCTTC